Listed here are 27 T cell receptor beta chains from one sample, sequenced in a study of control samples from healthy donors and cancer patients. The data were produced by immunoSEQ multiplex PCR, yet TCRdb's version contains in-frame clones alone and is incomplete. The profile shows some 9,800 clones, roughly 93% of them singletons. Material for sequencing was PBMCs. The source is a man aged 55 to 70 with colorectal cancer.

The chain links TRBV3-1 (or the pseudogene TRBV3-2) to TRBJ1-1; D is unresolved. In germline, CDR1 is LGHDT, CDR2 YNNKEL (reference sequence). The V end lost 1 base, the J end lost 8 bases, and 5 bases lay between the germline ends. The CDR3 is 11 residues long. The CDR3 is CASSQGSEAFF. The CDR3 nucleotides read TGTGCCAGCAGCCAAGGATCCGAAGCTTTCTTT.

The chain recombines TRBV15 with TRBJ2-6; no clear D gene. The CDR3 is 13 amino acids. The V end lost 0 bases, the J end lost 8 bases, and 5 bases lay between the germline ends. Germline V lookup: CDR1 LNHNV, CDR2 YYDKDF (reference sequence). The CDR3 loop is CATSRDLPNVLTF. CDR3 bases: TGTGCCACCAGCAGAGATTTGCCCAACGTCCTGACTTTC.

The chain employs TRBV24-1 and TRBJ2-7, with no clear D. V was trimmed by 5 bases and J by 4 bases, leaving 11 bases between them. Germline CDR1 reads KGHDR; CDR2 reads SFDVKD. The CDR3 consists of 13 residues. CDR3 loop: CATSASTSYEQYF. In DNA, the CDR3 is TGTGCCACCAGTGCCTCGACCTCATACGAGCAGTACTTC.

The chain is built from TRBV20-1 and TRBJ2-5; D is unclear. The length of the CDR3 is 11 residues. V dropped 5 bases and J dropped 5 bases, with 9 bases sitting between them. The V gene's germline CDR1 is DFQATT and CDR2 SNEGSKA (reference sequence). Here the CDR3 DNA reads TGCAGTGCTCAATACGCGGAGACCCAGTACTTC. Its translation is CSAQYAETQYF.

CDR3 sequence: CASRTSGGGYNEQFF. The DNA of the CDR3 is TGTGCCAGCAGGACTAGCGGGGGGGGCTACAATGAGCAGTTCTTC. The chain is built from TRBV6-5 and TRBJ2-1; 14 bases are shared with TRBD2. V shed 6 bases, J shed 3 bases, and the junction held 1 base outside the gene matches. From germline, CDR1 is MNHEY and CDR2 SVGAGI. CDR3 size: 15 residues.

The chain carries TRBV12-3 or TRBV12-4 and TRBJ1-1, with D unclear. This CDR3 spans 13 amino acids. The V and J ends lost 3 bases and 1 base respectively, with 6 bases between them. Here the CDR3 reads CASSFSGNTEAFF. CDR3 in DNA: TGTGCCAGCAGTTTTTCGGGGAACACTGAAGCTTTCTTT.

The chain has TRBV28 and TRBJ1-5, with 7 nucleotides matching TRBD1. The CDR3 spans 17 residues. In germline, CDR1 is MDHEN, CDR2 SYDVKM. V shed 8 bases and J 7 bases; nucleotides not matched to a gene: 20. The CDR3 is CASGLLGPSGGGQPQHF. The CDR3 DNA follows: TGTGCCAGCGGACTGTTGGGGCCATCAGGGGGAGGACAGCCCCAGCATTTT.

The V call is TRBV28, the J call TRBJ1-2; a weak D match, TRBD1 (5 bases). Deletions cut 7 bases from V and 1 base from J, with 16 bases between. CDR1 and CDR2 (germline): MDHEN, SYDVKM. This CDR3 spans 15 amino acids. The CDR3 protein is CASNPSGWVNYGYTF. CDR3 bases: TGTGCCAGCAATCCTTCAGGGTGGGTTAACTATGGCTACACCTTC.

This sequence joins TRBV27 and TRBJ1-2; TRBD1 matches at 7 bases. The V segment lost 5 bases and the J segment 8 bases; nucleotides outside the gene matches: 8. Per the germline V gene, CDR1 is MNHEY and CDR2 is SMNVEV (reference sequence). This CDR3 spans 13 amino acids. CDR3 amino acids: CASSLNRGNGYTF. For the CDR3, the DNA is TGTGCCAGCAGTCTAAACAGGGGAAACGGCTACACCTTC.

V usage is TRBV20-1 and J usage is TRBJ2-5; no firm D call. Trimming pared 6 bases from V and 9 bases from J, leaving 11 bases between. CDR3 size: 10 residues. Germline CDR1 DFQATT, CDR2 SNEGSKA (reference sequence). Here the CDR3 DNA reads TGCAGTGCGGAGTCAAGGGCCCAGTACTTC. It encodes CSAESRAQYF.

CDR3 loop: CASSFYREGEQFF. The CDR3 DNA reads as TGTGCCAGCAGCTTTTACAGGGAGGGCGAGCAGTTCTTC. V gene TRBV7-8 combines with J gene TRBJ2-1; TRBD2 is a possible D gene (7 bases). Germline-derived CDR1 and CDR2 are SGHVS and FQNEAQ. With 3 bases removed from V and 10 bases from J, the gap between germline ends came to 13 bases. This CDR3 has 13 amino acids. Full variable domain (remainder filled in from reference TRBV7-8 and TRBJ2-1): GAGVSQSPRYKVAKRGQDVALRCDPISGHVSLFWYQQALGQGPEFLTYFQNEAQLDKSGLPSDRFFAERPEGSVSTLKIQRTQQEDSAVYLCASSFYREGEQFFGPGTRLTVL.

This rearrangement joins TRBV7-8 to TRBJ2-2; D remains unclear. The CDR3 is made up of 14 amino acids. CDR1 is SGHVS and CDR2 is FQNEAQ in the germline V gene. Between the trimmed V and J ends, which lost 2 bases and 0 bases, there was a span of 4 bases. The chain's CDR3 is CASSLRPNTGELFF. In DNA, the CDR3 is TGTGCCAGCAGCTTACGACCGAACACCGGGGAGCTGTTTTTT.

A remark on this clone: The junction shows a germline mismatch at one end, possibly a read error. The chain joins TRBV6-2 or TRBV6-3 to TRBJ1-1, with D maybe TRBD1 (5 bases). The CDR3 consists of 17 residues. Per germline, CDR1 MNHEY and CDR2 SVGEGT. The CDR3 region has the DNA TGTGCCAGCAGTTACACTAGGTTACTTAAGGGGAACATTGAAGCTTTCTTT. It codes for CASSYTRLLKGNIEAFF.

In DNA form, the CDR3 reads TGTGCCAGCAGTGTTTACGGGGGACCAAGCGAGCAGTACTTC. It specifies CASSVYGGPSEQYF. The V call is TRBV28, the J call TRBJ2-7; D possibly corresponds to TRBD2 (6 bases). V was clipped by 5 bases and J by 6 bases, with 17 bases between them. The V gene's germline CDR1 is MDHEN and CDR2 SYDVKM. CDR3 length: 14 amino acids.

The rearrangement links TRBV6-2 or TRBV6-3 to TRBJ1-2; D gene ambiguous. CDR3 length: 11 amino acids. The germline CDR1 and CDR2 sequences are MNHEY and SVGEGT. Trimming took off 3 bases at V and 7 bases at J, with 6 bases between the two ends. As DNA, the CDR3 is TGTGCCAGCAGTTATCCTGGTGGCTACACCTTC. This encodes CASSYPGGYTF.

The rearrangement joins TRBV5-1 to TRBJ2-1; 8 bases are a match to TRBD1. The V and J ends lost 3 bases and 4 bases, in that order; junction bases with no gene match: 6. CDR1 is SGHRS and CDR2 is YFSETQ in the germline V gene. This CDR3 has 15 amino acids. DNA of the CDR3: TGCGCCAGCAGCTCTCCGGGACAGGCGTACAATGAGCAGTTCTTC. Its translation: CASSSPGQAYNEQFF.

The chain is built from TRBV30 and TRBJ2-1; 10 nucleotides line up with TRBD2. CDR1 is GTSNPN and CDR2 is SVGIG in the germline V gene (reference sequence). V lost 3 bases to trimming and J lost 6 bases; unmatched junction nucleotides: 8. The CDR3 length is 15 residues. As DNA, the CDR3 is TGTGCCTGGAGATACCTAGCGGGGGAGGTCAATGAGCAGTTCTTC. It yields the protein CAWRYLAGEVNEQFF.

The rearrangement uses TRBV28 and TRBJ2-2; 12 bases are a match to TRBD1. Germline V gene sequence: CDR1 MDHEN, CDR2 SYDVKM. The CDR3 totals 17 residues. The V segment lost 6 bases and the J segment 4 bases; nucleotides outside the gene matches: 9. The CDR3 spells CASRPSGTGGFTGELFF. The DNA for the CDR3 is TGTGCCAGCAGACCTTCCGGGACAGGGGGCTTCACCGGGGAGCTGTTTTTT.

The CDR3 sequence is CASSPGGASYEQYF. CDR3 bases: TGTGCCAGCTCACCAGGCGGGGCCTCCTACGAGCAGTACTTC. The V call is TRBV18, the J call TRBJ2-7; maybe TRBD2 (6 bases). V lost 2 bases and J 0 bases, leaving 8 bases between the germline ends. Germline assignment: CDR1 KGHSH and CDR2 LQKENI. The CDR3 extends over 14 amino acids.

This clone appeared a few times. The J gene is TRBJ2-5, the V gene TRBV27; TRBD2 aligns across 9 bases. Germline V gene lookup returns CDR1 MNHEY and CDR2 SMNVEV (reference sequence). V was clipped by 1 base and J by 4 bases; unmatched bases: 7. The CDR3 runs to 16 residues. Written as DNA, the CDR3 is TGTGCCAGCAGTTTATACCATAGCGGGGGCGGAGAGACCCAGTACTTC. This codes for CASSLYHSGGGETQYF.

The chain is built from TRBV23-1 and TRBJ2-1, with 16 nucleotides matching TRBD2. TRBV23-1 is an ORF; its function is uncertain. The CDR3 contains 21 residues. The V and J ends lost 6 bases and 1 base, in that order; junction bases with no gene match: 15. DNA for the CDR3: TGCGCCAGCAGGCCTTCTAATTCCGGGACTAGCGGGGGGGAATCCTACAATGAGCAGTTCTTC. Translation gives CASRPSNSGTSGGESYNEQFF.

This clone was observed a single time. The chain joins TRBV14 to TRBJ2-5; 14 nucleotides match TRBD2. The germline V gene encodes CDR1 SGHDN and CDR2 FVKESK. This CDR3 is 16 amino acids long. The J segment lost 6 bases and the V segment lost 4 bases, leaving 7 bases of the junction unmatched. CDR3 sequence (DNA): TGTGCCAGCAGCCCCCGGACTAGCGGGGGGTGGAAGACCCAGTACTTC. Translated: CASSPRTSGGWKTQYF.

The chain carries TRBV19 and TRBJ1-1; 9 positions agree with TRBD1. CDR1 LNHDA and CDR2 SQIVND come from the germline V gene (reference sequence). Trimming removed 3 bases from V and 10 bases from J; junction bases left unmatched: 9. The CDR3 extends over 14 amino acids. The DNA of the CDR3 is TGTGCCAGTAGTATGAGCCGGGACAGGGATCGAGCTTTCTTT. Its translation: CASSMSRDRDRAFF.

The V call is TRBV6-4, the J call TRBJ1-1, with D maybe TRBD1 (6 bases). V was cut by 3 bases and J by 6 bases, with 14 bases left in between. CDR1 is MRHNA, CDR2 SNTAGT, per germline. The CDR3 sequence is 14 residues long. CDR3 bases: TGTGCCAGCAGTGAATCGCAGGGGAGATCTGAAGCTTTCTTT. Protein: CASSESQGRSEAFF.

The chain uses TRBV7-3 and TRBJ2-3; 7 bases map to TRBD2. Germline V gene sequence: CDR1 SGHTA, CDR2 FQGTGA. The CDR3 has 12 residues. J was trimmed by 5 bases and V by 4 bases; bases with no gene match: 0. The CDR3, as DNA: TGTGCCAGCAGCTGGGAGGGAGATACGCAGTATTTT. Its protein is CASSWEGDTQYF.

V and J are TRBV28 and TRBJ2-3; D ambiguous. Germline CDR1 reads MDHEN; CDR2 reads SYDVKM. Trimming pared 6 bases from V and 2 bases from J, leaving 9 bases between. The CDR3 extends over 13 amino acids. The CDR3 is CASSPTTTDTQYF. The CDR3 DNA is TGTGCCAGCAGCCCTACCACCACAGATACGCAGTATTTT.

The chain recombines TRBV7-7 with TRBJ2-1; 12 bases fit TRBD2. This CDR3 has 16 residues. The trim removed 0 bases at V and 13 bases at J, leaving 10 bases unmatched. Per germline, CDR1 SSHAT and CDR2 FNYEAQ (reference sequence). The CDR3: CASSLASGLAGGPQFF. As DNA, the CDR3 is TGTGCCAGCAGCTTAGCCTCGGGGCTAGCGGGGGGGCCTCAGTTCTTC. Filled out from reference TRBV7-7 and TRBJ2-1, the complete variable domain reads GAGVSQSPRYKVTKRGQDVTLRCDPISSHATLYWYQQALGQGPEFLTYFNYEAQPDKSGLPSDRFSAERPEGSISTLTIQRTEQRDSAMYRCASSLASGLAGGPQFFGPGTRLTVL.